What follows are 23 T cell receptor beta chains derived from one specimen sequenced in a study of cytomegalovirus exposure and HLA in healthy donors. PCR was performed using 60 Vbeta and 13 Jbeta primers. Assay: immunoSEQ multiplex PCR; the TCRdb copy retains only in-frame clones and omits some. Of 150,000 to 170,000 clones listed, 65% to 85% are singletons. The sequencing input was PBMCs. The receptors were gathered from a man in his late teens or twenties in good health and CMV-seronegative.

The chain combines TRBV4-2 with TRBJ1-1, with no clear D. Germline V gene data show CDR1 as LGHNA and CDR2 as YNFKEQ. CDR3 length: 15 residues. V shed 0 bases and J shed 2 bases, with 10 bases lying between them. Here the CDR3 reads CASSQEWRINTEAFF. The CDR3 DNA follows: TGTGCCAGCAGCCAAGAGTGGCGGATAAACACTGAAGCTTTCTTT.

This clone was detected a few times. This chain connects TRBV5-1 to TRBJ1-4, with D perhaps matching TRBD1 (6 bases). Germline V lookup: CDR1 SGHRS, CDR2 YFSETQ. V was cut by 4 bases and J by 7 bases, with 17 bases left in between. The CDR3 is made up of 15 amino acids. This chain's CDR3 is CASSIDRNGGEKLFF. The CDR3 DNA is TGCGCCAGCAGCATCGACAGGAACGGTGGTGAAAAACTGTTTTTT.

With respect to this clone: The junction departs from the called germline gene at one end, perhaps through a read error. V and J are TRBV4-2 and TRBJ1-5; the D gene is possibly TRBD1 (6 bases). CDR3 length equals 17 residues. The V gene's germline CDR1 is LGHNA and CDR2 YNFKEQ. The CDR3 region is CASRQDNIQGSNQPQHF. In DNA form, the CDR3 reads TGTGCCAGCAGACAAGATAATATACAGGGCAGCAATCAGCCCCAGCATTTT.

The chain uses TRBV6-1 and TRBJ1-6; D remains ambiguous. This CDR3 contains 15 residues. CDR1 MNHNS and CDR2 SASEGT come from the germline V gene. V lost 2 bases to trimming and J lost 6 bases, with 11 bases between them. This CDR3 reads CASSESVGGNSPLHF. In DNA, the CDR3 is TGTGCCAGCAGTGAATCTGTGGGAGGTAATTCACCCCTCCACTTT.

V usage is TRBV6-6 and J usage is TRBJ1-2; 8 nucleotides align to TRBD1. The J segment lost 8 bases and the V segment lost 11 bases, leaving 19 bases of the junction unmatched. Germline CDR1 MNHNY, CDR2 SVGAGI (reference sequence). The CDR3 spans 15 residues. Here the CDR3 reads CAYSSGTGRVGGYTF. In nucleotides, the CDR3 is TGTGCCTACAGTTCCGGGACAGGCCGGGTCGGGGGCTACACCTTC.

This chain connects TRBV28 to TRBJ2-2, with D possibly matching TRBD2 (7 bases). Per germline, CDR1 MDHEN and CDR2 SYDVKM. This CDR3 has 16 amino acids. Deletions cut 5 bases from V and 0 bases from J, with 13 bases between. The CDR3 DNA reads as TGTGCCAGCAGTCCCGGGGGGCTCGCGAACACCGGGGAGCTGTTTTTT. It codes for CASSPGGLANTGELFF.

This clone was found a few times. Other DNA variants within this sample encode the same CDR3. The CDR3 is CAWSVQGDQPQHF. The CDR3 DNA sequence: TGTGCCTGGAGTGTACAAGGGGATCAGCCCCAGCATTTT. The J gene is TRBJ1-5, the V gene TRBV30; a possible D gene is TRBD1 (5 bases). Trimming pared 0 bases from V and 5 bases from J, leaving 8 bases between. The germline gives CDR1 GTSNPN, CDR2 SVGIG (reference sequence). The CDR3 loop spans 13 amino acids.

The chain couples TRBV5-6 to TRBJ1-2; D not certain. Trimming cost V 2 bases and J 8 bases, with 16 bases left between them. Germline lookup yields CDR1 SGHDT and CDR2 YYEEEE. The CDR3 covers 14 residues. The DNA of the CDR3 is TGTGCCAGCAGCTTCCGGGTCCCCTTATGGGGCTACACCTTC. Its protein is CASSFRVPLWGYTF.

The rearrangement links TRBV6-6 to TRBJ1-2; 9 bases align to TRBD1. With V trimmed by 5 bases and J by 4 bases, 8 bases remained unmatched. The CDR3 length is 15 residues. The germline gives CDR1 MNHNY, CDR2 SVGAGI (reference sequence). The CDR3 nucleotides read TGTGCCAGCAGTCCCCTAACAGGGGGCTCCTATGGCTACACCTTC. Translated: CASSPLTGGSYGYTF.

The chain combines TRBV6-6 with TRBJ1-5; D ambiguous. This CDR3 comprises 13 residues. V was trimmed by 2 bases and J by 6 bases, leaving 8 bases between them. Germline lookup yields CDR1 MNHNY and CDR2 SVGAGI (reference sequence). CDR3 region: CASSYLPGQPQHF. The CDR3 bases are TGTGCCAGCAGTTACCTGCCGGGTCAGCCCCAGCATTTT.

This clone was found a few times. The chain has TRBV19 and TRBJ1-4, with 12 positions matching TRBD1. Germline loops: CDR1 LNHDA, CDR2 SQIVND (reference sequence). The CDR3 extends over 14 amino acids. Germline trimming cut 6 bases from V and 9 bases from J; bases unmatched to any gene: 5. In DNA form, the CDR3 reads TGTGCCAGTAGACCGGGACAGGGGGCGAAAAAACTGTTTTTT. It encodes CASRPGQGAKKLFF.

The chain uses TRBV5-1 and TRBJ2-5, with 7 bases matching TRBD2. Germline V lookup: CDR1 SGHRS, CDR2 YFSETQ. CDR3 length: 15 residues. V lost 1 base to trimming and J lost 4 bases; unmatched junction nucleotides: 7. This chain's CDR3 is CASSLFSGVAETQYF. The DNA of the CDR3 is TGCGCCAGCAGCTTGTTCAGCGGGGTCGCAGAGACCCAGTACTTC.

The V and J genes are TRBV6-5 and TRBJ1-5, with TRBD1 matching 7 bases. This CDR3 is 13 amino acids long. With V trimmed by 5 bases and J by 5 bases, 3 bases remained unmatched. Looked up from germline, CDR1 is MNHEY and CDR2 is SVGAGI. As DNA, the CDR3 is TGTGCCAGCAGTCCCCAGGGGGATCAGCCCCAGCATTTT. It is translated as CASSPQGDQPQHF.

V usage is TRBV4-3 and J usage is TRBJ2-5, with D perhaps TRBD2 (5 bases). The CDR3 has 16 amino acids. The germline V gene has CDR1 LGHNA and CDR2 YSLEER. Trimming cost V 0 bases and J 5 bases, with 16 bases left between them. The CDR3 region has the DNA TGCGCCAGCAGCCAAGAAGCGGAACCGACCGGGGAGACCCAGTACTTC. As protein: CASSQEAEPTGETQYF.

The chain employs TRBV6-4 and TRBJ2-7; TRBD1 might be the D (6 bases). V lost 4 bases and J lost 4, with 8 bases in between. The germline CDR1 and CDR2 sequences are MRHNA and SNTAGT. This CDR3 region has 12 residues. The CDR3: CASSAGAYEQYV. The CDR3 DNA reads as TGTGCCAGCAGTGCAGGGGCGTACGAGCAGTACGTC.

The chain recombines TRBV11-3 with TRBJ2-1; tentative D call: TRBD1 (5 bases). V gave up 8 bases and J gave up 7 bases, with 15 bases separating them. The CDR3 totals 13 residues. Germline CDR1 SGHNT, CDR2 YENEEA. The CDR3 coding sequence is TGTGCCAGCTCCCCTCGGGCAGGGAATGAGCAGTTCTTC. The encoded protein is CASSPRAGNEQFF.

This clone was counted between two and nine times. The chain uses TRBV12-5 and TRBJ1-1; 7 nucleotides align to TRBD1. Germline trimming cut 7 bases from V and 4 bases from J; bases unmatched to any gene: 12. Germline V CDR1 and CDR2: LGHNT, FRNRAP. This CDR3 is 15 amino acids long. CDR3 in DNA: TGTGCTAGTGCCCCAGCCTGGACAGGTCCCACTGAAGCTTTCTTT. Translated, it gives CASAPAWTGPTEAFF.

This sequence joins TRBV19 and TRBJ1-5, with TRBD1 identical over 8 bases. CDR1 LNHDA and CDR2 SQIVND come from the germline V gene (reference sequence). This CDR3 has 15 amino acids. Trimming at V came to 7 bases and at J to 1 base, leaving 6 bases not matched to a gene. CDR3 in DNA: TGTGCCAGTAACTTGAGACAGGGGAGCAATCAGCCCCAGCATTTT. This gives the protein CASNLRQGSNQPQHF. Full variable domain (remainder filled in from reference TRBV19 and TRBJ1-5): DGGITQSPKYLFRKEGQNVTLSCEQNLNHDAMYWYRQDPGQGLRLIYYSQIVNDFQKGDIAEGYSVSREKKESFPLTVTSAQKNPTAFYLCASNLRQGSNQPQHFGDGTRLSIL.

This clone was observed a few times. The chain recombines TRBV7-2 with TRBJ2-4; possible D gene TRBD1, 5 bases. The CDR3 runs to 14 residues. From germline, CDR1 is SGHTA and CDR2 FQGNSA. The germline V and J ends were trimmed by 5 bases and 0 bases, with 8 bases remaining between them. CDR3 nucleotides: TGTGCCAGCAGCGCGACAGTAGCCAAAAACATTCAGTACTTC. This codes for CASSATVAKNIQYF. Variable domain in full (rest from reference TRBV7-2 and TRBJ2-4): GAGVSQSPSNKVTEKGKDVELRCDPISGHTALYWYRQSLGQGLEFLIYFQGNSAPDKSGLPSDRFSAERTGGSVSTLTIQRTQQEDSAVYLCASSATVAKNIQYFGAGTRLSVL.

V usage is TRBV11-3 and J usage is TRBJ2-1, with 8 nucleotides matching TRBD1. The junction had 5 bases not matched to a gene; V was cut back by 1 base and J by 3 bases. The CDR3 covers 16 residues. Germline V lookup: CDR1 SGHNT, CDR2 YENEEA. CDR3 bases: TGTGCCAGCAGCTTAGTAGGGGACAGGAGCTACAATGAGCAGTTCTTC. Translated: CASSLVGDRSYNEQFF. Looking up the rest from reference TRBV11-3 and TRBJ2-1 gives the full variable domain: EAGVVQSPRYKIIEKKQPVAFWCNPISGHNTLYWYLQNLGQGPELLIRYENEEAVDDSQLPKDRFSAERLKGVDSTLKIQPAELGDSAVYLCASSLVGDRSYNEQFFGPGTRLTVL.

V gene TRBV28 combines with J gene TRBJ2-7; 11 nucleotides match TRBD1. CDR3 size: 13 residues. Per the germline V gene, CDR1 is MDHEN and CDR2 is SYDVKM. V was pared by 6 bases and J by 7 bases, with 5 bases of the junction left unmatched. The CDR3 here is CASRGQGAREQYV. In DNA, the CDR3 is TGTGCCAGCAGAGGACAGGGGGCCAGGGAGCAGTACGTC.

This clone was counted between two and nine times. CDR3 loop: CASSTLGSGGPDTQYF. The CDR3 region has the DNA TGCGCCAGCAGCACCCTTGGTAGCGGGGGTCCAGATACGCAGTATTTT. The chain is built from TRBV5-1 and TRBJ2-3; 9 bases map to TRBD2. This CDR3 is built from 16 residues. V was pared by 4 bases and J by 4 bases, with 10 bases of the junction left unmatched. CDR1 is SGHRS and CDR2 is YFSETQ in the germline V gene. The whole variable domain, remainder taken from reference TRBV5-1 and TRBJ2-3, is KAGVTQTPRYLIKTRGQQVTLSCSPISGHRSVSWYQQTPGQGLQFLFEYFSETQRNKGNFPGRFSGRQFSNSRSEMNVSTLELGDSALYLCASSTLGSGGPDTQYFGPGTRLTVL.

The gene calls are TRBV7-9 and TRBJ2-3; possibly TRBD2 for D (6 bases). Looked up from germline, CDR1 is SEHNR and CDR2 is FQNEAQ (reference sequence). CDR3 length: 14 amino acids. V was cut by 5 bases and J by 0 bases, with 9 bases left in between. CDR3 DNA: TGTGCCAGCAGCCCGGGACTCAGCACAGATACGCAGTATTTT. The encoded protein is CASSPGLSTDTQYF. Combining the CDR3 with reference TRBV7-9 and TRBJ2-3 gives the whole variable domain DTGVSQNPRHKITKRGQNVTFRCDPISEHNRLYWYRQTLGQGPEFLTYFQNEAQLEKSRLLSDRFSAERPKGSFSTLEIQRTEQGDSAMYLCASSPGLSTDTQYFGPGTRLTVL.